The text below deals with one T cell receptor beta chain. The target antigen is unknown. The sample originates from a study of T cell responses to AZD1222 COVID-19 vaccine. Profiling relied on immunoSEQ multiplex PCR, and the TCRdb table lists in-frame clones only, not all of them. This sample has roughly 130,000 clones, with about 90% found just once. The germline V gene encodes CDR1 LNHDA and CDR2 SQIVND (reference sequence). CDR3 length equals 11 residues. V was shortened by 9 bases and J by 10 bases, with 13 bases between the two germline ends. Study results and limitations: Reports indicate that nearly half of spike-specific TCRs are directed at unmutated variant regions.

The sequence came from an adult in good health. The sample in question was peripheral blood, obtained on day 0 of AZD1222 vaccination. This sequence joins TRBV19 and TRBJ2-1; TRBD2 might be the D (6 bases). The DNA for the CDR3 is TGTGCCAGCGGAGGGGCTAGCGAGCAGTTCTTC. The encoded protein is CASGGASEQFF.